The clone carrying this T cell receptor beta chain showed up many times. These data are taken from a study of T cells after yellow fever vaccination. TCRdb reprocessed the 5' RACE reads via MiXCR and lists one record per CDR3 protein. This table holds approximately 150,000 distinct CDR3 sequences, roughly 6.2% found once. The CDR3 has 15 amino acids. Germline CDR1 LGHNA, CDR2 YNFKEQ. Trimming took 0 bases from V and 6 from J, leaving 14 bases between them. The source of this sequence is a man between 18 and 35 years old who received the YFV17D yellow fever vaccine. The input for sequencing was CD4+ T cells sorted from PBMCs, taken on the day of the first yellow fever vaccination. The chain links TRBV4-2 to TRBJ1-1; TRBD1 is a possible D gene (5 bases). The CDR3 region has the DNA TGTGCCAGCAGCCAAGATGTGGGGCGGAGCGCTGAAGCTTTCTTT. Translating it yields CASSQDVGRSAEAFF.